This T cell receptor (beta chain) came from a study of siplizumab effects on memory and regulatory T cells. Assay: immunoSEQ multiplex PCR; the TCRdb copy retains only in-frame clones and omits some. The sample contains around 100,000 clones, 94% of which appear only once. A word on this clone: The antigen is unknown.

After removal of 6 bases from V and 2 bases from J, the junction contained 3 bases not matched to a gene. The CDR3 contains 13 residues. CDR1 SGHVS and CDR2 FNYEAQ come from the germline V gene. Study-level results: Most alloreactive clones went unmapped to unstimulated subsets; only a minor fraction mapped. Alloreactive sequences whose origin lay in unstimulated CD4+ memory cells were significantly reduced by siplizumab. The suppressive capacity of proliferating Tregs from siplizumab cultures remained unconfirmed.

The V and J genes are TRBV7-6 and TRBJ1-1, with 7 nucleotides matching TRBD1. Sequencing was carried out using non-Treg CD4+ T cells sorted from blood. This receptor was identified in a human donor in good health. The CDR3 DNA follows: TGTGCCAGCAGTGCAGGGGGTAACACTGAAGCTTTCTTT. It translates to CASSAGGNTEAFF.